This TCR beta chain appears in the sequencing data of a study of T cell changes during pregnancy in multiple sclerosis. With V trimmed by 11 bases and J by 7 bases, 11 bases remained unmatched. The CDR3 sequence is 14 residues long. Germline CDR1 MNHNS, CDR2 SASEGT. TCRdb keeps only in-frame clones here, not all; method: immunoSEQ multiplex PCR. The top ten clones hold 4% to 5% of a sample with roughly 34,000 clones, roughly 93% of them seen once. The material sequenced was peripheral blood, taken in the second trimester of pregnancy. The chain combines TRBV6-1 with TRBJ1-6, with 7 bases that match TRBD1. The receptor comes from a female donor in good health, enrolled as a control in a pregnancy study. The CDR3 sequence: CALKGAGGNSPLHF. The CDR3 nucleotides read TGTGCCCTCAAAGGGGCAGGGGGGAATTCACCCCTCCACTTT.